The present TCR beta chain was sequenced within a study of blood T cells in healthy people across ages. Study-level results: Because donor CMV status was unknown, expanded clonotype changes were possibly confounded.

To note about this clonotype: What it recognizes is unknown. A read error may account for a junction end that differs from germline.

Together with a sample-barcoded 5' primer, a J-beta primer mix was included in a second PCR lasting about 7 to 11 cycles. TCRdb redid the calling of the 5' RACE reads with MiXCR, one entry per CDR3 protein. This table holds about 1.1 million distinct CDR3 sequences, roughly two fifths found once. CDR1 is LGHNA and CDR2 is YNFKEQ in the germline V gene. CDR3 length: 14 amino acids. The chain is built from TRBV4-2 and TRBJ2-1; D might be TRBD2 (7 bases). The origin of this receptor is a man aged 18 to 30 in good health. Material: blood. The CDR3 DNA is TGTGCCGGCAGCCAAATACCGGGGGGCGATGAGCAGTTCTTC. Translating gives CAGSQIPGGDEQFF.